This TCR beta chain appears in the sequencing data of a study of CD8+ T cells in alopecia areata. Trimming removed 4 bases from V and 2 bases from J; junction bases left unmatched: 4. Per the germline V gene, CDR1 is SGHVS and CDR2 is FQNEAQ. CDR3 length equals 15 residues. As the sequencing template, cDNA was produced by extracting RNA and reverse transcribing it. The data were produced by immunoSEQ multiplex PCR, yet TCRdb's version contains in-frame clones alone and is incomplete. This sample has some 150,000 clones, with approximately 80% found just once. Indicated treatment: oral pan-JAK inhibitor, 5-10 mg twice daily.

This specimen was CD8+ T cells sorted from blood, taken at week 4, from a patient treated with tofacitinib. The genes are TRBV7-8 and TRBJ2-1; TRBD1 aligns across 8 bases. The clonotype comes from a human donor with alopecia areata. This chain's CDR3 is CASSSGQGPYNEQFF. DNA for the CDR3: TGTGCCAGCAGCTCAGGACAGGGCCCCTACAATGAGCAGTTCTTC.